This T cell receptor beta chain was sequenced for a study of T cells after yellow fever vaccination. About the study: The study sorted EM, EMRA, CM and Tscm memory subsets by CD3, CD45RA, CCR7 and CD95.

A 5'RACE template-switching step, the method used to make TCR cDNA, added a universal primer site and UMIs. MiXCR was run by TCRdb on the 5' RACE reads, yielding one entry per CDR3 protein. The data contain around 50,000 distinct CDR3 sequences, around 6.5% of them singletons. The table lists this clonotype with a few counts. Deletions cut 3 bases from V and 4 bases from J, with 10 bases between. Germline CDR1 GTSNPN, CDR2 SVGIG (reference sequence). There are 13 residues in the CDR3. Findings and caveats of the study: The CD4 and CD8 compartments had a small share of their clonotypes in common. Booster samples showed a return of most primary-vaccination clones (approximately 96% CD4, about 85% CD8).

Sequencing was performed on PBMCs, either bulk or a sorted T-cell subset (CD4+, CD8+, memory, or dextramer-sorted; not recorded which), taken 45 days after the yellow fever booster vaccination. This receptor was taken from a man aged 30 to 39 who received the YFV17D yellow fever vaccine. The rearrangement joins TRBV30 to TRBJ1-3; possible D gene TRBD1, 6 bases. CDR3 residues: CAWRQGSGNTIYF. The CDR3 DNA follows: TGTGCCTGGAGACAGGGATCAGGAAACACCATATATTTT.